What follows describes a single TCR beta chain. Its antigen is undetermined. Vbeta (60) and Jbeta (13) primers were used in the PCR. Measured with immunoSEQ multiplex PCR; TCRdb has only the in-frame clones, and not every one. The sample lists 110,000 to 150,000 clones, 80% to 90% occurring once. The data are from a study of cytomegalovirus exposure and HLA in healthy donors. Whole-study findings and limits: Reports indicated that the classifier achieved high specificity and sensitivity in diagnosing cytomegalovirus status.

V gave up 5 bases and J gave up 1 base; unmatched junction bases: 8. The CDR3 has 17 residues. Germline CDR1 reads SGHTA; CDR2 reads FQGNSA. The gene calls are TRBV7-2 and TRBJ1-6, with 7 bases identical to TRBD1. Sequencing was performed on PBMCs. This TCR was sampled from a boy aged 2 to 9 in good health and CMV-seronegative. CDR3 loop: CASSPYRGLSYNSPLHF. The CDR3 DNA reads as TGTGCCAGCAGCCCCTACAGGGGATTGTCCTATAATTCACCCCTCCACTTT. The whole variable domain, remainder taken from reference TRBV7-2 and TRBJ1-6, is GAGVSQSPSNKVTEKGKDVELRCDPISGHTALYWYRQSLGQGLEFLIYFQGNSAPDKSGLPSDRFSAERTGGSVSTLTIQRTQQEDSAVYLCASSPYRGLSYNSPLHFGNGTRLTVT.